This T cell receptor beta chain was captured by sequencing in a study of early T cells in non-severe SARS-CoV-2 infection. This clonotype showed up just a few times. TCRdb re-analysed the 5' RACE reads in MiXCR, keeping a single row per CDR3 protein. The sample has some 90,000 distinct CDR3 sequences; just under 15% are singletons. This CDR3 has 15 amino acids. Per germline, CDR1 SGHRS and CDR2 YFSETQ. With V trimmed by 0 bases and J by 4 bases, 6 bases remained unmatched. The TCR sequence derives from an adult who was a healthcare worker with PCR-confirmed SARS-CoV-2 infection or an uninfected control (not recorded which). Specimen: whole blood. The chain carries TRBV5-1 and TRBJ2-7; 8 positions match TRBD2. The CDR3 spells CASSLENSGVYEQYF. DNA of the CDR3: TGCGCCAGCAGCTTGGAAAATAGCGGGGTGTACGAGCAGTACTTC.